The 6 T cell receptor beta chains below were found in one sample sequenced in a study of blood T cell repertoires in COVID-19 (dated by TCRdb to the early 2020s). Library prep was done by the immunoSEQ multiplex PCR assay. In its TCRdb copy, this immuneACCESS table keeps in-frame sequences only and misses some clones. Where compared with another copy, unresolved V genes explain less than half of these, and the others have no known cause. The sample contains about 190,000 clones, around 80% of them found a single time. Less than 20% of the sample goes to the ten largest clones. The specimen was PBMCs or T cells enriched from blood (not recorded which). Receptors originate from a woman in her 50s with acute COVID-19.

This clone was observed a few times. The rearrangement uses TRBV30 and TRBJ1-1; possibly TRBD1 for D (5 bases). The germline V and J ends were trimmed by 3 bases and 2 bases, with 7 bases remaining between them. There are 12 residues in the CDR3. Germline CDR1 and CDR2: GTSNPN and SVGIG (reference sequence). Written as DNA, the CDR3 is TGTGCCTGGAGGGGGCTAAACACTGAAGCTTTCTTT. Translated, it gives CAWRGLNTEAFF.

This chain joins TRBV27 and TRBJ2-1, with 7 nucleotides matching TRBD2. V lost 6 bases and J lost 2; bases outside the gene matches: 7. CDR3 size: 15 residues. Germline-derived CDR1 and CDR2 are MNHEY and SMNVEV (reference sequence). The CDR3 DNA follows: TGTGCCAGCAGCCGAGGCGGGGGAGCCTACAATGAGCAGTTCTTC. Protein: CASSRGGGAYNEQFF.

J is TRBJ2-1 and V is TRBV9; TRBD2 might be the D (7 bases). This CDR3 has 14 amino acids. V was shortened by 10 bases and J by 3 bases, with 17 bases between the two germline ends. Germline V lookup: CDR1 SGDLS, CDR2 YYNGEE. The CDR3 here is CASSGAGDYNEQFF. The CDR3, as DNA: TGTGCCTCAAGCGGGGCAGGGGACTACAATGAGCAGTTCTTC.

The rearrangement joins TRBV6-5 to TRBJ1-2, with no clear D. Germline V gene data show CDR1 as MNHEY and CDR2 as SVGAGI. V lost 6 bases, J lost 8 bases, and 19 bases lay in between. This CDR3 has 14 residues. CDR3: CASSQAGRPEGYTF. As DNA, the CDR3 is TGTGCCAGCAGCCAAGCCGGTCGTCCTGAGGGCTACACCTTC.

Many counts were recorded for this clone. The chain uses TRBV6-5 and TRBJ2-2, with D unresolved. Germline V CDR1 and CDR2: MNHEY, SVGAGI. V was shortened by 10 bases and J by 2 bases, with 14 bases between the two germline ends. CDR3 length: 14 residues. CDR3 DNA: TGTGCCATCAGATCCAGAGGAAACACCGGGGAGCTGTTTTTT. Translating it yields CAIRSRGNTGELFF.

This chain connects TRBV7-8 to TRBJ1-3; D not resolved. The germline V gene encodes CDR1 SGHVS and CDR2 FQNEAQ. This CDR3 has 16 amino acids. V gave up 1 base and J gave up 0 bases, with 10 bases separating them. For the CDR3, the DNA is TGTGCCAGCAGCTTAGGGACTTTCCACTCTGGAAACACCATATATTTT. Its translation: CASSLGTFHSGNTIYF.